These 22 T cell receptor beta chains were sequenced from one sample in a study of cytomegalovirus exposure and HLA in healthy donors. PCR was performed using 60 Vbeta and 13 Jbeta primers. Here immunoSEQ multiplex PCR was the method, and the copy in TCRdb shows in-frame clones only, minus some. The sample yields 250,000 or so clones, 81% seen once. The sample was PBMCs. These receptors were obtained from a woman in her sixties in good health and CMV-seropositive.

This chain uses TRBV27 with TRBJ2-7; 8 nucleotides line up with TRBD1. This CDR3 is 13 amino acids long. The V gene's germline CDR1 is MNHEY and CDR2 SMNVEV (reference sequence). Trimming removed 5 bases from V and 6 bases from J; junction bases left unmatched: 6. The DNA of the CDR3 is TGTGCCAGCAGTATTAATCAGGGGGCCGAGCAGTACTTC. The encoded protein is CASSINQGAEQYF.

The chain employs TRBV9 and TRBJ1-5; weak D call: TRBD1 (5 bases). The germline V gene has CDR1 SGDLS and CDR2 YYNGEE. The V and J ends lost 9 bases and 2 bases respectively, with 12 bases between them. The CDR3 spans 13 residues. The CDR3 is CATRVRGNQPQHF. CDR3 nucleotides: TGTGCCACCAGGGTAAGAGGCAATCAGCCCCAGCATTTT.

The rearrangement uses TRBV5-1 and TRBJ1-2; tentative D call: TRBD1 (6 bases). Germline assignment: CDR1 SGHRS and CDR2 YFSETQ. V lost 0 bases, J lost 2 bases, and 11 bases lay in between. This CDR3 contains 15 residues. This CDR3 reads CASSLGGHLNYGYTF. The CDR3 nucleotides read TGCGCCAGCAGCTTGGGGGGACATCTGAACTATGGCTACACCTTC.

The chain links TRBV7-3 to TRBJ2-1, with 8 nucleotides matching TRBD1. Unmatched junction bases numbered 4, after V lost 5 bases and J lost 4 bases. Per germline, CDR1 SGHTA and CDR2 FQGTGA. This CDR3 has 14 residues. In DNA, the CDR3 is TGTGCCAGCAGCGCGGACAGGGCGTACAATGAGCAGTTCTTC. Its translation is CASSADRAYNEQFF.

This chain links TRBV27 with TRBJ2-5, with D possibly TRBD2 on 5 matching bases. This CDR3 is built from 15 residues. V lost 6 bases and J 5 bases, leaving 19 bases between the germline ends. Germline V CDR1 and CDR2: MNHEY, SMNVEV (reference sequence). CDR3 residues: CASSYSRSGGETQYF. The CDR3 DNA reads TGTGCCAGCAGCTACTCCCGGTCCGGCGGGGAGACCCAGTACTTC.

About this clone itself: The sample holds other DNA sequences that translate to the same CDR3. The V and J genes are TRBV4-2 and TRBJ1-5; TRBD1 agrees at 8 bases. Looked up from germline, CDR1 is LGHNA and CDR2 is YNFKEQ. The junction had 5 bases not matched to a gene; V was cut back by 0 bases and J by 7 bases. The CDR3 totals 15 residues. In nucleotides, the CDR3 is TGTGCCAGCAGCCAAGATAGCAGGGGGCAACAGCCCCAGCATTTT. Residues: CASSQDSRGQQPQHF.

This clone was observed once. The chain has TRBV19 and TRBJ1-2; 8 positions agree with TRBD1. Trimming took 4 bases from V and 4 from J; bases not matched to a gene: 5. The CDR3 is 14 amino acids. Germline V gene data show CDR1 as LNHDA and CDR2 as SQIVND (reference sequence). CDR3 residues: CASSTGGASYGYTF. The CDR3 DNA reads as TGTGCCAGTAGTACAGGGGGCGCGAGCTATGGCTACACCTTC.

CDR3 DNA sequence: TGCGCCAGCAGCCAAGATAGCCCCCTGGCGGGAGCCGGCACAGATACGCAGTATTTT. This encodes CASSQDSPLAGAGTDTQYF. This rearrangement joins TRBV4-1 to TRBJ2-3, with 7 bases aligning to TRBD2. The length of the CDR3 is 19 residues. With 0 bases clipped from V and 1 base from J, the junction kept 13 bases outside the gene matches. Germline V CDR1 and CDR2: MGHRA, YSYEKL.

This chain links TRBV10-3 with TRBJ1-2, with D unresolved. In germline, CDR1 is ENHRY, CDR2 SYGVKD. CDR3 length equals 13 residues. The V gene lost 3 bases and the J gene lost 6 bases, with 11 bases spanning the gap. The CDR3 sequence: CAISDNVLDGYTF. Written as DNA, the CDR3 is TGTGCCATCAGTGATAATGTCTTAGATGGCTACACCTTC.

The chain is built from TRBV7-9 and TRBJ2-1; D unresolved. Trimming took 4 bases from V and 8 from J, leaving 6 bases between them. This CDR3 spans 11 amino acids. CDR1 is SEHNR and CDR2 is FQNEAQ in the germline V gene (reference sequence). This CDR3 reads CASSSPDEQFF. In nucleotides, the CDR3 is TGTGCCAGCAGCTCCCCCGATGAGCAGTTCTTC.

The rearrangement links TRBV12-1 to TRBJ2-5; the table's D call, TRBD2, was not checked against the DNA. TRBV12-1 is an annotated pseudogene. The CDR3 is made up of 16 amino acids. This CDR3 reads CASSITKREVQETQYF. DNA for the CDR3: TGTGCCAGCAGCATTACTAAGCGGGAGGTTCAAGAGACCCAGTACTTC.

The J gene is TRBJ2-1, the V gene TRBV7-6; a weak D match, TRBD1 (5 bases). Germline V CDR1 and CDR2: SGHVS, FNYEAQ. V was clipped by 6 bases and J by 13 bases, with 25 bases between them. The CDR3 runs 15 residues. CDR3 protein: CASSVPQGNQPYQFF. The CDR3 nucleotides are TGTGCCAGCAGTGTTCCCCAGGGAAATCAACCATACCAGTTCTTC.

The gene calls are TRBV5-1 and TRBJ2-7; TRBD1 is a possible D gene (6 bases). V was cut by 1 base and J by 0 bases, with 11 bases left in between. This CDR3 comprises 15 residues. From germline, CDR1 is SGHRS and CDR2 YFSETQ. The CDR3 region is CASSLTGRLSYEQYF. The CDR3 DNA follows: TGCGCCAGCAGCTTGACAGGGCGCCTCTCCTACGAGCAGTACTTC. The whole variable domain, remainder taken from reference TRBV5-1 and TRBJ2-7, is KAGVTQTPRYLIKTRGQQVTLSCSPISGHRSVSWYQQTPGQGLQFLFEYFSETQRNKGNFPGRFSGRQFSNSRSEMNVSTLELGDSALYLCASSLTGRLSYEQYFGPGTRLTVT.

V is TRBV18 and J is TRBJ1-5; 8 nucleotides agree with TRBD1. The germline gives CDR1 KGHSH, CDR2 LQKENI. Unmatched junction bases numbered 7, after V lost 3 bases and J lost 0 bases. The CDR3 extends over 17 amino acids. CDR3 sequence reads: CASSPGQAGFSNQPQHF. CDR3 DNA sequence: TGTGCCAGCTCACCGGGACAGGCCGGTTTTAGCAATCAGCCCCAGCATTTT.

This clone occurred a few times. The V gene is TRBV5-4, the J gene TRBJ1-4; 8 nucleotides agree with TRBD1. The germline V gene encodes CDR1 SGHNT and CDR2 YYREEE (reference sequence). The CDR3 has 16 residues. With V trimmed by 0 bases and J by 7 bases, 8 bases remained unmatched. The CDR3 DNA reads as TGTGCCAGCAGCTTGGGGGGTTGGGGACAGGCTGAAAAACTGTTTTTT. Translated: CASSLGGWGQAEKLFF.

V and J are TRBV5-4 and TRBJ2-5; perhaps TRBD2 as D (5 bases). The CDR3 loop spans 12 amino acids. CDR1 is SGHNT and CDR2 is YYREEE in the germline V gene (reference sequence). V was cut by 6 bases and J by 5 bases, with 11 bases left in between. CDR3 region: CASKGVGETQYF. For the CDR3, the DNA is TGTGCCAGCAAGGGAGTGGGGGAGACCCAGTACTTC.

This chain joins TRBV7-9 and TRBJ1-1, with 10 positions matching TRBD1. Germline V gives CDR1 SEHNR, CDR2 FQNEAQ (reference sequence). Trimming at V came to 2 bases and at J to 3 bases, leaving 6 bases not matched to a gene. CDR3 size: 16 residues. The CDR3 DNA follows: TGTGCCAGCAGCTTATTCAGGGACAGGGGTGACACTGAAGCTTTCTTT. Translating gives CASSLFRDRGDTEAFF.

Regarding this clone: A junction end diverges from the germline sequence, so it may reflect a read error. The chain couples TRBV7-9 to TRBJ1-1; no clear D. The CDR3 totals 13 residues. The germline V gene encodes CDR1 SEHNR and CDR2 FQNEAQ (reference sequence). This chain's CDR3 is CSSSPLSITEAFF. The DNA of the CDR3 is TGTTCCAGCAGTCCCTTGAGTATCACTGAAGCTTTCTTT. Filled out from reference TRBV7-9 and TRBJ1-1, the complete variable domain reads DTGVSQNPRHKITKRGQNVTFRCDPISEHNRLYWYRQTLGQGPEFLTYFQNEAQLEKSRLLSDRFSAERPKGSFSTLEIQRTEQGDSAMYLCSSSPLSITEAFFGQGTRLTVV.

This sequence joins TRBV28 and TRBJ2-7; D is uncertain. The ends were cut back, 3 bases at V and 2 bases at J, with 5 bases in the middle. The length of the CDR3 is 12 residues. Germline loops: CDR1 MDHEN, CDR2 SYDVKM. This CDR3 is CASSFQTYEQYF. DNA of the CDR3: TGTGCCAGCAGTTTTCAAACCTACGAGCAGTACTTC.

The chain is built from TRBV6-1 and TRBJ2-5; the D is unclear. The germline CDR1 and CDR2 sequences are MNHNS and SASEGT. Trimming shortened V by 4 bases and J by 3 bases, and 9 bases separated the two germline ends. The CDR3 spans 13 residues. The CDR3 DNA follows: TGTGCCAGCAGTGTAGCCCAGAAAGAGACCCAGTACTTC. Translated: CASSVAQKETQYF.

This clone is a singleton in its sample. The chain uses TRBV25-1 and TRBJ2-1, with D unclear. The V end lost 3 bases, the J end lost 3 bases, and 12 bases lay between the germline ends. Germline CDR1 reads MGHDK; CDR2 reads SYGVNS. This CDR3 has 15 residues. The chain's CDR3 is CASSDPVGYYNEQFF. The CDR3 DNA reads TGTGCCAGCAGTGACCCCGTGGGCTACTACAATGAGCAGTTCTTC. Together with reference TRBV25-1 and TRBJ2-1, the CDR3 gives the full variable domain: EADIYQTPRYLVIGTGKKITLECSQTMGHDKMYWYQQDPGMELHLIHYSYGVNSTEKGDLSSESTVSRIRTEHFPLTLESARPSHTSQYLCASSDPVGYYNEQFFGPGTRLTVL.

This chain joins TRBV27 and TRBJ1-4, with D uncertain. CDR3 length equals 15 residues. Germline-derived CDR1 and CDR2 are MNHEY and SMNVEV (reference sequence). The germline V and J ends were trimmed by 6 bases and 3 bases, with 14 bases remaining between them. CDR3 bases: TGTGCCAGCAGCCCCGGGGTAGGATCTAATGAAAAACTGTTTTTT. This encodes CASSPGVGSNEKLFF.